This TCR beta chain was captured in a study of human T cells and chemical hapten exposure. Time point: patch test 2, 6 weeks after DPC sensitization. Regarding treatment: therapeutic diphenylcyclopropenone sensitization with weekly scalp DPC. V lost 6 bases and J 0 bases, leaving 6 bases between the germline ends. The CDR3 has 13 residues. Germline assignment: CDR1 MDHEN and CDR2 SYDVKM. Each CDR3 protein gets one entry after TCRdb re-called the RACE reads with MiXCR. The data show under 75,000 distinct CDR3 sequences, with 8.5% to 9% seen just once and 3% to 4.5% held by the top ten. The source was whole blood, collected in connection with sensitization to the hapten diphenylcyclopropenone (DPC). The chain employs TRBV28 and TRBJ2-1; D perhaps matches TRBD1 (6 bases). The clonotype originates from a woman between 50 and 59 years old with alopecia areata. Some clones in this sample may be carry-over from other donors' samples. CDR3 nucleotide sequence: TGTGCCAGCAGGACAGGCTCCTACAATGAGCAGTTCTTC. Residues: CASRTGSYNEQFF.